A single sample gave rise to the 15 T cell receptor beta chains below, sequenced in a study of neurological immune-mediated disorders. The time point here: longitudinal time-point 2. TCRdb ran MiXCR on the 5' RACE reads and lists one entry per CDR3 protein. Among around 90,000 distinct CDR3 sequences, about 12% were seen once, and the ten largest hold around 5.3%. Source material: PBMCs. These receptors were obtained from a female donor with HTLV-1-associated myelopathy (HAM/TSP).

This clonotype was counted many times. The V gene is TRBV6-6, the J gene TRBJ1-1; no definite D call. Looked up from germline, CDR1 is MNHNY and CDR2 is SVGAGI (reference sequence). The CDR3 runs to 11 residues. V shed 6 bases and J shed 6 bases, with 8 bases lying between them. CDR3 bases: TGTGCCAGCAGCCCTGGACCTGAAGCTTTCTTT. Its translation is CASSPGPEAFF.

Of note for this clonotype: An end of the junction differs from the germline gene, which may be a read error. This chain connects TRBV4-2 to TRBJ2-3; maybe TRBD2 (6 bases). From germline, CDR1 is LGHNA and CDR2 YNFKEQ. There are 19 residues in the CDR3. The CDR3 DNA sequence: TGTGTCAGCAGCCAAGCCCTCGGGAGTGGGGCGGGGAGCACAGATACTCAGTATTTT. Its protein product is CVSSQALGSGAGSTDTQYF.

The rearrangement joins TRBV5-4 to TRBJ2-7, with TRBD2 matching 11 bases. The CDR3 covers 14 residues. Germline CDR1 and CDR2: SGHNT and YYREEE (reference sequence). Trimming cost V 3 bases and J 4 bases; bases outside gene matches: 3. The CDR3 coding sequence is TGTGCCAGCAGCTCTAGCGGGGGGCGGTACGAGCAGTACTTC. It specifies CASSSSGGRYEQYF.

The chain uses TRBV28 and TRBJ1-1, with TRBD1 identical over 9 bases. In germline, CDR1 is MDHEN, CDR2 SYDVKM. The CDR3 is 16 residues long. With 10 bases clipped from V and 1 base from J, the junction kept 13 bases outside the gene matches. In nucleotides, the CDR3 is TGTGCCACTAGGAACCGGGACAGGGAGGCGAACACTGAAGCTTTCTTT. The encoded protein is CATRNRDREANTEAFF. The whole variable domain, remainder taken from reference TRBV28 and TRBJ1-1, is DVKVTQSSRYLVKRTGEKVFLECVQDMDHENMFWYRQDPGLGLRLIYFSYDVKMKEKGDIPEGYSVSREKKERFSLILESASTNQTSMYLCATRNRDREANTEAFFGQGTRLTVV.

In this sample, this clonotype turned up many times. V gene TRBV7-9 combines with J gene TRBJ2-5; 8 bases line up with TRBD2. V lost 8 bases, J lost 2 bases, and 7 bases stayed unmatched. Germline V gene data show CDR1 as SEHNR and CDR2 as FQNEAQ (reference sequence). CDR3 length: 14 amino acids. CDR3 DNA: TGTGCCAGCTCGTGGGCTAGCGGGCAAGAGACCCAGTACTTC. Translated, it gives CASSWASGQETQYF.

This clonotype was recorded many times. One end of the junction is discordant with germline, which a read error may explain. J is TRBJ2-2 and V is TRBV6-5; 11 positions agree with TRBD2. CDR3 length equals 16 residues. CDR1 and CDR2 (germline): MNHEY, SVGAGI. This chain's CDR3 is CASSYSLAGASGELFF. DNA for the CDR3: TGTGCCAGCAGCTACTCACTAGCGGGGGCCTCCGGGGAGCTGTTTTTT.

This clonotype was seen repeatedly, ten times or more. The chain recombines TRBV7-2 with TRBJ2-7; D not certain. CDR3 length: 13 amino acids. V lost 4 bases, J lost 6 bases, and 13 bases lay in between. Per germline, CDR1 SGHTA and CDR2 FQGNSA. The CDR3 loop is CASSSKPGVEQYF. The CDR3 DNA is TGTGCCAGCAGCTCTAAACCAGGCGTCGAGCAGTACTTC.

As to this clonotype: Sequence at one end of the junction differs from germline and may be a read error. The gene calls are TRBV15 and TRBJ2-2, with D unresolved. The germline CDR1 and CDR2 sequences are LNHNV and YYDKDF (reference sequence). The length of the CDR3 is 15 residues. CDR3 coding DNA: TGTGCTACCAGCAGAGAAAGATTGGGTACCGGGGAGCTGTTTTTT. Translating gives CATSRERLGTGELFF.

This clonotype showed up many times. The CDR3 loop is CASSESGTGWTDTQYF. The CDR3, as DNA: TGTGCCAGCAGTGAATCCGGGACAGGGTGGACAGATACGCAGTATTTT. J is TRBJ2-3 and V is TRBV2; 9 nucleotides align to TRBD1. CDR1 and CDR2 (germline): SNHLY, FYNNEI. V lost 2 bases and J lost 3; bases outside the gene matches: 6. The CDR3 spans 16 residues.

V is TRBV5-1 and J is TRBJ1-1, with a tentative D call TRBD1 (5 bases). V was cut by 4 bases and J by 4 bases, with 11 bases left in between. Germline V gene data show CDR1 as SGHRS and CDR2 as YFSETQ. The CDR3 length is 13 residues. The CDR3 here is CASSLGTGTEAFF. For the CDR3, the DNA is TGCGCCAGCAGCCTAGGTACAGGCACTGAAGCTTTCTTT.

This clonotype has at least ten counts. The rearrangement links TRBV12-5 to TRBJ2-1; 11 positions match TRBD2. Germline V gene lookup returns CDR1 LGHNT and CDR2 FRNRAP. J was trimmed by 7 bases and V by 6 bases; bases with no gene match: 5. The CDR3 runs to 14 residues. This chain's CDR3 is CASGLAGGQNEQFF. The CDR3, as DNA: TGTGCTAGTGGGTTAGCGGGGGGGCAGAATGAGCAGTTCTTC.

This clonotype was recorded at least ten times. CDR3 residues: CASSLDYRVGADTQYF. CDR3 DNA sequence: TGCGCCAGCAGCTTGGATTACAGGGTAGGGGCAGATACGCAGTATTTT. The V gene is TRBV5-1, the J gene TRBJ2-3, with D possibly TRBD1 on 6 matching bases. The CDR3 length is 16 residues. CDR1 and CDR2 (germline): SGHRS, YFSETQ. The germline V and J ends were trimmed by 0 bases and 4 bases, with 15 bases remaining between them.

This clonotype has just a few counts. The chain joins TRBV12-3 or TRBV12-4 to TRBJ1-6, with D unclear. V was clipped by 6 bases and J by 9 bases, with 18 bases between them. There are 15 residues in the CDR3. CDR3 sequence (DNA): TGTGCCAGCAGGGAGGGAGGGAATAGCGGTTCACCCCTCCACTTT. Its protein product is CASREGGNSGSPLHF.

This clonotype showed up many times. This chain joins TRBV5-1 and TRBJ2-3; D is possibly TRBD2 (7 bases). Germline CDR1 is SGHRS and CDR2 is YFSETQ. V lost 0 bases to trimming and J lost 0 bases, with 14 bases between them. The CDR3 has 17 residues. The CDR3 protein is CASSLAARGPSTDTQYF. The CDR3 DNA follows: TGCGCCAGCAGCTTGGCCGCGCGGGGGCCTAGCACAGATACGCAGTATTTT. The complete variable domain, with remaining parts taken from reference TRBV5-1 and TRBJ2-3, reads KAGVTQTPRYLIKTRGQQVTLSCSPISGHRSVSWYQQTPGQGLQFLFEYFSETQRNKGNFPGRFSGRQFSNSRSEMNVSTLELGDSALYLCASSLAARGPSTDTQYFGPGTRLTVL.

The V and J genes are TRBV29-1 and TRBJ2-7, with 10 nucleotides matching TRBD1. The CDR3 contains 15 residues. Per germline, CDR1 SQVTM and CDR2 ANQGSEA. The V and J ends lost 7 bases and 5 bases, in that order; junction bases with no gene match: 14. The CDR3 DNA follows: TGCAGCGCCTCAAAGACCGGGACAGGGGTCCACGAGCAGTACTTC. It specifies CSASKTGTGVHEQYF.